The rows below give T cell receptor beta chains drawn from one sample of a study of T-cell memory formation after mild COVID-19. Using its own MiXCR run on the 5' RACE reads, TCRdb lists one record per CDR3 protein. Of 180,000 or so distinct CDR3 sequences listed, 11% are singletons. Source material: PBMCs or a T cell subset sorted from them (not recorded which). The receptors originated from a man aged 18 to 29 who had mild COVID-19 (a few samples of this study predate the infection). Cell type and time point are not known. Both conserved end residues are part of each CDR3. The D gene is left open where the match is weak. Size is omitted from some rows. Given values are once, few, many or a class for expanded clones.

v_gene: TRBV7-2
d_gene: .
abundance: .
j_gene: TRBJ1-2
CDR3aa: CASSSRRQGSSLVGYTF
CDR3nt: TGTGCCAGCAGCTCCCGAAGGCAGGGCAGCTCCCTCGTTGGCTACACCTTC

v_gene: TRBV15
d_gene: TRBD1
abundance: .
j_gene: TRBJ2-5
CDR3aa: CATSRGGTGGTQYF
CDR3nt: TGTGCCACCAGCAGAGGTGGGACAGGAGGGACCCAGTACTTC

v_gene: TRBV5-1
d_gene: .
abundance: few
j_gene: TRBJ2-2
CDR3aa: CASSSILKGGELFF
CDR3nt: TGCGCCAGCAGCTCCATATTGAAGGGCGGGGAGCTGTTTTTT

v_gene: TRBV2
d_gene: TRBD1
abundance: .
j_gene: TRBJ1-6
CDR3aa: CASKGGETNSPLHF
CDR3nt: TGTGCCAGTAAAGGGGGCGAAACGAATTCACCCCTCCACTTT

v_gene: TRBV7-9
d_gene: .
abundance: .
j_gene: TRBJ2-3
CDR3aa: CATGAGLNTQYF
CDR3nt: TGTGCCACTGGGGCAGGTCTTAATACGCAGTATTTT

v_gene: TRBV7-3
d_gene: TRBD1
abundance: .
j_gene: TRBJ2-7
CDR3aa: CASSFGQGGSYEQYF
CDR3nt: TGTGCCAGCAGCTTTGGACAGGGAGGCTCCTACGAGCAGTACTTC

v_gene: TRBV5-1
d_gene: TRBD1
abundance: few
j_gene: TRBJ2-3
CDR3aa: CASRGGTGADTQYF
CDR3nt: TGCGCCAGCAGGGGCGGGACAGGGGCAGATACGCAGTATTTT

v_gene: TRBV5-5
d_gene: .
abundance: few
j_gene: TRBJ2-2
CDR3aa: CASSRETGELFF
CDR3nt: TGTGCCAGCAGCAGGGAGACCGGGGAGCTGTTTTTT

v_gene: TRBV5-1
d_gene: TRBD2
abundance: .
j_gene: TRBJ2-3
CDR3aa: CASSLALAGGPGTDTQYF
CDR3nt: TGCGCCAGCAGCTTGGCCCTAGCGGGGGGTCCTGGCACAGATACGCAGTATTTT

v_gene: TRBV7-9
d_gene: .
abundance: many
j_gene: TRBJ2-2
CDR3aa: CASSRNRDTGELFF
CDR3nt: TGTGCCAGCAGCCGAAACCGGGACACCGGGGAGCTGTTTTTT

v_gene: TRBV6-6
d_gene: .
abundance: .
j_gene: TRBJ2-3
CDR3aa: CASSLASPTDTQYF
CDR3nt: TGTGCCAGCAGTTTGGCCTCTCCCACAGATACGCAGTATTTT

v_gene: TRBV20-1
d_gene: TRBD1
abundance: .
j_gene: TRBJ2-7
CDR3aa: CSAPRGTATYEQYF
CDR3nt: TGCAGTGCCCCGAGGGGGACAGCCACCTACGAGCAGTACTTC

v_gene: TRBV7-9
d_gene: .
abundance: .
j_gene: TRBJ2-2
CDR3aa: CALRDTGELFF
CDR3nt: TGTGCCCTTCGGGACACCGGGGAGCTGTTTTTT

v_gene: TRBV6-5
d_gene: .
abundance: few
j_gene: TRBJ2-5
CDR3aa: CASSWSGLQRETQYF
CDR3nt: TGTGCCAGCAGTTGGTCGGGCCTTCAGAGAGAGACCCAGTACTTC

v_gene: TRBV5-1
d_gene: TRBD1
abundance: few
j_gene: TRBJ2-3
CDR3aa: CASSPGQAATDTQYF
CDR3nt: TGCGCCAGCAGCCCTGGACAGGCGGCGACAGATACGCAGTATTTT

v_gene: TRBV29-1
d_gene: TRBD1
abundance: .
j_gene: TRBJ1-3
CDR3aa: CSVGTGDAFGNTIYF
CDR3nt: TGCAGCGTCGGGACAGGGGACGCATTCGGAAACACCATATATTTT

v_gene: TRBV20-1
d_gene: .
abundance: many
j_gene: TRBJ2-1
CDR3aa: CSARGIWDPNEQFF
CDR3nt: TGCAGTGCTAGGGGCATTTGGGACCCCAATGAGCAGTTCTTC

v_gene: TRBV6-6
d_gene: .
abundance: many
j_gene: TRBJ1-4
CDR3aa: CASSYRDGEEKLFF
CDR3nt: TGTGCCAGCAGTTACCGGGACGGAGAGGAGAAACTGTTTTTT